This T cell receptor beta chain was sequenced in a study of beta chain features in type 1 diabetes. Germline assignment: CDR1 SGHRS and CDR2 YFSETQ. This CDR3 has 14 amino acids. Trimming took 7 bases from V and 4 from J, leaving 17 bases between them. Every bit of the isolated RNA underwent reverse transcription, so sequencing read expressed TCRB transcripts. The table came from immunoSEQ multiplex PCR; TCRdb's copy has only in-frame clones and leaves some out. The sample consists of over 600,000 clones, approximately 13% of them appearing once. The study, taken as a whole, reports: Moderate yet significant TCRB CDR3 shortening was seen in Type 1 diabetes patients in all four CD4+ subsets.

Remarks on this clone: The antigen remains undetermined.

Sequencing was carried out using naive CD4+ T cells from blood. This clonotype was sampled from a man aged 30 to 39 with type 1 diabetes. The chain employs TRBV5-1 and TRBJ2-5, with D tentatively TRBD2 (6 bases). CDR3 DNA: TGCGCCAGCGCGGACGGCGGGCGGGGAGAGACCCAGTACTTC. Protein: CASADGGRGETQYF.